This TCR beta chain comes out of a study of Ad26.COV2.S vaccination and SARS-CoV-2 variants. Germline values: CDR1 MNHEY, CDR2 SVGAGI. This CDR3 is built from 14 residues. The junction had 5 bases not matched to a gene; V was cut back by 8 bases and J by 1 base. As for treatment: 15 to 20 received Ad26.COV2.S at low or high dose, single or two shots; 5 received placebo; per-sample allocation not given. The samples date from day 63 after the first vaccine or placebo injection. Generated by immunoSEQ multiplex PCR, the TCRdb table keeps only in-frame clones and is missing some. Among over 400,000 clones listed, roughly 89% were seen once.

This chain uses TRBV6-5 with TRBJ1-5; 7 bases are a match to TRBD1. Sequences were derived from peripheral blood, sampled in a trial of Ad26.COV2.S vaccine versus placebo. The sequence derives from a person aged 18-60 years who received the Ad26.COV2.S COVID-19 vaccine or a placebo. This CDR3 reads CASADRASNQPQHF. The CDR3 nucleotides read TGTGCCAGCGCCGACAGGGCGAGCAATCAGCCCCAGCATTTT.